One and the same sample provided the 12 T cell receptor beta chains below, sequenced in a study of CD8+ T cells in alopecia areata. cDNA serving as the sequencing template came from extracted, reverse transcribed RNA. Sequenced by immunoSEQ multiplex PCR; TCRdb stores in-frame clones only, minus some. The sample carries 93,000 or so clones, around 86% recorded once. Treatment denoted: oral pan-JAK inhibitor, 5-10 mg twice daily. Sequencing was performed on CD8+ T cells sorted from blood, taken at roughly week 30, from a patient treated with tofacitinib. These receptor sequences come from a human donor with alopecia areata.

V usage is TRBV15 and J usage is TRBJ2-7; tentative D call: TRBD1 (6 bases). This CDR3 region has 13 residues. CDR1 and CDR2 (germline): LNHNV, YYDKDF (reference sequence). Trimming cost V 3 bases and J 6 bases, with 12 bases left between them. The CDR3 DNA is TGTGCCACCAGCAGTCCAGGGGCGGGCGAGCAGTACTTC. This translates into CATSSPGAGEQYF.

This clone was detected only a few times. The gene calls are TRBV7-9 and TRBJ2-3; D is uncertain. Trimming removed 4 bases from V and 2 bases from J, with 10 bases in between. CDR1 is SEHNR and CDR2 is FQNEAQ in the germline V gene (reference sequence). CDR3 length: 14 residues. The CDR3 loop is CASSSETFTDTQYF. CDR3 nucleotides: TGTGCCAGCAGCTCAGAGACTTTCACAGATACGCAGTATTTT.

The V call is TRBV5-6, the J call TRBJ1-5; D perhaps matches TRBD1 (5 bases). This CDR3 region has 14 residues. The germline V and J ends were trimmed by 4 bases and 6 bases, with 14 bases remaining between them. The germline V gene has CDR1 SGHDT and CDR2 YYEEEE. Here the CDR3 reads CASSVGGGGQPQHF. The CDR3 nucleotides read TGTGCCAGCAGCGTCGGCGGGGGGGGTCAGCCCCAGCATTTT.

CDR3 in amino acids: CASSLAGPNTEAFF. The CDR3 DNA follows: TGCGCCAGCAGCTTGGCAGGGCCGAACACTGAAGCTTTCTTT. The V and J genes are TRBV5-1 and TRBJ1-1, with D maybe TRBD1 (5 bases). The ends were cut back, 0 bases at V and 1 base at J, with 7 bases in the middle. The CDR3 is made up of 14 amino acids. Germline CDR1 SGHRS, CDR2 YFSETQ.

The CDR3 DNA is TGTGCCAGCAGTAGCGAGACCCAGTACTTC. This translates into CASSSETQYF. The chain employs TRBV6-5 and TRBJ2-5, with D hard to call. There are 10 residues in the CDR3. Trimming took off 5 bases at V and 5 bases at J, with 3 bases between the two ends. Germline V gene lookup returns CDR1 MNHEY and CDR2 SVGAGI.

The J gene is TRBJ2-7, the V gene TRBV9; 8 bases are shared with TRBD1. The CDR3 runs 13 residues. The V gene's germline CDR1 is SGDLS and CDR2 YYNGEE. V dropped 0 bases and J dropped 7; count of bases not matched to a gene: 3. As DNA, the CDR3 is TGTGCCAGCAGCGTAGGACAGGGGTGGGAGCAGTACTTC. This encodes CASSVGQGWEQYF.

In its sample, this clone was seen once. The chain is built from TRBV11-1 and TRBJ2-7; D is possibly TRBD1 or TRBD2 (5 bases each). The CDR3 is 14 amino acids. CDR1 is SGHAT and CDR2 is FQDESV in the germline V gene (reference sequence). V lost 1 base and J 0 bases, leaving 7 bases between the germline ends. CDR3 residues: CASSLGGTSYEQYF. The CDR3 DNA sequence: TGTGCCAGCAGCTTAGGAGGGACCTCCTACGAGCAGTACTTC.

With respect to this clone: The junction does not match germline at one end; this may be a read error. V is TRBV25-1 and J is TRBJ2-7; a weak D match, TRBD1 (5 bases). The CDR3 sequence is 11 residues long. Germline CDR1 MGHDK, CDR2 SYGVNS. The CDR3 sequence is CASSVGANMVF. The CDR3 DNA reads as TGTGCCAGCAGTGTTGGGGCAAATATGGTGTTC.

The chain links TRBV2 to TRBJ2-1, with 9 bases matching TRBD1. This CDR3 has 16 residues. J lost 3 bases, V lost 4 bases, and 7 bases had no gene match. From germline, CDR1 is SNHLY and CDR2 FYNNEI. The CDR3: CASSVTPGQGYNEQFF. The CDR3 nucleotides are TGTGCCAGCAGTGTTACTCCGGGACAGGGCTACAATGAGCAGTTCTTC. The full variable domain, with the rest looked up from reference TRBV2 and TRBJ2-1, is EPEVTQTPSHQVTQMGQEVILRCVPISNHLYFYWYRQILGQKVEFLVSFYNNEISEKSEIFDDQFSVERPDGSNFTLKIRSTKLEDSAMYFCASSVTPGQGYNEQFFGPGTRLTVL.

The chain is built from TRBV5-4 and TRBJ2-7; TRBD1 agrees at 7 bases. Germline values: CDR1 SGHNT, CDR2 YYREEE (reference sequence). The CDR3 spans 14 residues. The V segment lost 0 bases and the J segment 4 bases; nucleotides outside the gene matches: 4. The CDR3, as DNA: TGTGCCAGCAGCTTGGCTGGGACAGCTTACGAGCAGTACTTC. This encodes CASSLAGTAYEQYF.

CDR3 amino acids: CSVEDLDRYYGYTF. The CDR3 DNA reads as TGCAGCGTTGAAGATCTCGACAGATACTATGGCTACACCTTC. This chain joins TRBV29-1 and TRBJ1-2; a weak D match, TRBD1 (5 bases). V gave up 0 bases and J gave up 3 bases, with 11 bases separating them. CDR3 length: 14 amino acids. The germline V gene has CDR1 SQVTM and CDR2 ANQGSEA.

This clone came up a few times. The genes are TRBV7-9 and TRBJ2-3; no reliable D call. Germline V gene sequence: CDR1 SEHNR, CDR2 FQNEAQ (reference sequence). This CDR3 has 12 residues. V lost 3 bases and J 6 bases, leaving 7 bases between the germline ends. The CDR3 loop is CASSLADDTQYF. In DNA form, the CDR3 reads TGTGCCAGCAGCTTGGCCGATGATACGCAGTATTTT.